Presented here are 32 T cell receptor beta chains from one specimen sequenced in a study of radiotherapy plus CTLA-4 blockade in lung cancer. Data came from immunoSEQ multiplex PCR; TCRdb stores just in-frame clones and leaves some out. The table shows about 97,000 clones, with approximately 72% occurring only once. The sequences come from peripheral blood, collected from a patient treated with radiotherapy plus ipilimumab. These TCRs come from a human donor with non-small cell lung cancer who had a partial response to radiotherapy plus ipilimumab. Some clones in this sample may be carry-over from other donors' samples.

The genes are TRBV9 and TRBJ2-3, with 9 bases identical to TRBD2. Unmatched junction bases numbered 12, after V lost 0 bases and J lost 4 bases. The CDR3 loop spans 18 amino acids. Germline lookup yields CDR1 SGDLS and CDR2 YYNGEE. The CDR3 protein is CASSVAGLAHPGADTQYF. Written as DNA, the CDR3 is TGTGCCAGCAGCGTAGCAGGACTAGCGCACCCAGGGGCAGATACGCAGTATTTT.

The chain recombines TRBV11-2 with TRBJ2-2; maybe TRBD2 (6 bases). The V and J ends lost 1 base and 4 bases respectively, with 10 bases between them. The CDR3 totals 15 residues. Germline V gives CDR1 SGHAT, CDR2 FQNNGV. The CDR3 sequence: CASSLVAGSTGELFF. For the CDR3, the DNA is TGTGCCAGCAGCTTAGTTGCCGGGAGCACCGGGGAGCTGTTTTTT.

The chain links TRBV5-1 to TRBJ2-3; 8 bases are shared with TRBD1. The germline gives CDR1 SGHRS, CDR2 YFSETQ. V shed 7 bases, J shed 2 bases, and the junction held 6 bases outside the gene matches. The CDR3 runs 14 residues. In DNA, the CDR3 is TGCGCCAGCTCGACAGGGGCTTTCACAGATACGCAGTATTTT. Translating it yields CASSTGAFTDTQYF. The full variable domain, its missing parts supplied by reference TRBV5-1 and TRBJ2-3, is KAGVTQTPRYLIKTRGQQVTLSCSPISGHRSVSWYQQTPGQGLQFLFEYFSETQRNKGNFPGRFSGRQFSNSRSEMNVSTLELGDSALYLCASSTGAFTDTQYFGPGTRLTVL.

This chain links TRBV5-4 with TRBJ1-1; D might be TRBD1 (6 bases). The germline gives CDR1 SGHNT, CDR2 YYREEE (reference sequence). The V and J ends lost 3 bases and 0 bases respectively, with 15 bases between them. This CDR3 spans 16 amino acids. CDR3 sequence reads: CASSSLGQNMNTEAFF. CDR3 bases: TGTGCCAGCAGCTCCCTTGGACAGAACATGAACACTGAAGCTTTCTTT.

This clone was observed a few times. V gene TRBV2 combines with J gene TRBJ1-2; TRBD1 matches at 7 bases. This CDR3 has 14 amino acids. Germline CDR1 and CDR2: SNHLY and FYNNEI. V lost 7 bases to trimming and J lost 4 bases; unmatched junction nucleotides: 9. CDR3 sequence (DNA): TGTGCCAGCATCCCCGACAGGGACGGCTATGGCTACACCTTC. This sequence encodes CASIPDRDGYGYTF.

This clone was observed a few times. This chain joins TRBV28 and TRBJ2-1, with a possible D match to TRBD2 (5 bases). Germline V gene sequence: CDR1 MDHEN, CDR2 SYDVKM. CDR3 size: 13 residues. Trimming pared 6 bases from V and 7 bases from J, leaving 13 bases between. CDR3 sequence (DNA): TGTGCCAGCAGCCCTAATAGCGCGAATGAGCAGTTCTTC. Translation: CASSPNSANEQFF.

The V call is TRBV18, the J call TRBJ2-1, with D possibly TRBD1 on 10 matching bases. Germline V CDR1 and CDR2: KGHSH, LQKENI. Trimming took 2 bases from V and 2 from J, leaving 22 bases between them. The CDR3 totals 19 residues. This chain's CDR3 is CASSPSDRGLAGAYNEQFF. The CDR3 DNA reads as TGTGCCAGCTCACCATCGGACAGGGGGTTAGCGGGAGCCTACAATGAGCAGTTCTTC.

Only a few counts were recorded for this clone. The chain couples TRBV11-2 to TRBJ2-1, with D possibly matching TRBD1 (5 bases). The germline V gene encodes CDR1 SGHAT and CDR2 FQNNGV. The V gene lost 6 bases and the J gene lost 5 bases, with 8 bases spanning the gap. CDR3 length: 12 residues. CDR3 in DNA: TGTGCCAGCAGGTTGGGGCACAATGAGCAGTTCTTC. This encodes CASRLGHNEQFF. Full variable domain (remainder filled in from reference TRBV11-2 and TRBJ2-1): EAGVAQSPRYKIIEKRQSVAFWCNPISGHATLYWYQQILGQGPKLLIQFQNNGVVDDSQLPKDRFSAERLKGVDSTLKIQPAKLEDSAVYLCASRLGHNEQFFGPGTRLTVL.

The chain links TRBV19 to TRBJ2-2; D not certain. The germline V gene has CDR1 LNHDA and CDR2 SQIVND (reference sequence). V was clipped by 7 bases and J by 4 bases, with 10 bases between them. CDR3 length equals 13 residues. The CDR3 DNA reads TGTGCCAGTACAGGCAGGCCCACCGGGGAGCTGTTTTTT. Its protein is CASTGRPTGELFF.

The gene calls are TRBV4-3 and TRBJ2-7; 11 positions match TRBD1. CDR1 and CDR2 from the germline V gene are LGHNA and YSLEER. Germline trimming cut 0 bases from V and 3 bases from J; bases unmatched to any gene: 4. This CDR3 contains 16 residues. The CDR3 sequence: CASSQDRGTGGYEQYF. The DNA for the CDR3 is TGCGCCAGCAGCCAAGACCGCGGGACAGGGGGCTACGAGCAGTACTTC.

The table lists this clone with a few counts. The chain has TRBV7-3 and TRBJ1-2; no reliable D call. CDR1 and CDR2 from the germline V gene are SGHTA and FQGTGA. The CDR3 sequence is 13 residues long. V was trimmed by 5 bases and J by 11 bases, leaving 18 bases between them. The CDR3 region has the DNA TGTGCCAGCAGCCACCGGGAGGGTTGGGGATACACCTTC. Translation gives CASSHREGWGYTF.

This chain connects TRBV29-1 to TRBJ1-5; possibly TRBD1 for D (5 bases). The CDR3 is 13 residues long. With 4 bases removed from V and 6 bases from J, the gap between germline ends came to 13 bases. Germline values: CDR1 SQVTM, CDR2 ANQGSEA. The DNA of the CDR3 is TGCAGCGTTGCCGGGGGTTTTAGTCAGCCCCAGCATTTT. This translates into CSVAGGFSQPQHF. Combining the CDR3 with reference TRBV29-1 and TRBJ1-5 gives the whole variable domain SAVISQKPSRDICQRGTSLTIQCQVDSQVTMMFWYRQQPGQSLTLIATANQGSEATYESGFVIDKFPISRPNLTFSTLTVSNMSPEDSSIYLCSVAGGFSQPQHFGDGTRLSIL.

The V gene is TRBV4-3, the J gene TRBJ2-7, with D uncertain. The germline gives CDR1 LGHNA, CDR2 YSLEER. V shed 4 bases and J shed 0 bases, with 10 bases lying between them. The CDR3 totals 14 residues. CDR3 region: CASSRHVGSYEQYF. The CDR3 coding sequence is TGCGCCAGCAGCCGACACGTCGGCTCCTACGAGCAGTACTTC.

This chain uses TRBV5-5 with TRBJ1-5, with 9 positions matching TRBD1. With V trimmed by 3 bases and J by 7 bases, 5 bases remained unmatched. The CDR3 consists of 14 residues. Germline-derived CDR1 and CDR2 are SGHKS and YYEKEE (reference sequence). This CDR3 is CASSSDRGVQPQHF. The CDR3 region has the DNA TGTGCCAGCAGCTCAGACAGGGGGGTCCAGCCCCAGCATTTT.

This clone was seen only once. The CDR3 is CASSTLCWGGDGSGNYGYTF. The CDR3 coding sequence is TGTGCCAGCAGCACCCTGTGCTGGGGAGGGGATGGATCAGGTAACTATGGCTACACCTTC. The chain links TRBV21-1 to TRBJ1-2. TRBV21-1 is described as a pseudogene. The CDR3 is 20 amino acids.

The J gene is TRBJ1-2, the V gene TRBV11-2; D ambiguous. Trimming cost V 1 base and J 4 bases, with 13 bases left between them. This CDR3 contains 15 residues. Germline assignment: CDR1 SGHAT and CDR2 FQNNGV. This CDR3 reads CASSLVEVNPYGYTF. CDR3 bases: TGTGCCAGCAGCTTAGTCGAGGTGAACCCCTATGGCTACACCTTC.

The gene calls are TRBV9 and TRBJ2-7; 8 bases are shared with TRBD1. Germline loops: CDR1 SGDLS, CDR2 YYNGEE. The J segment lost 3 bases and the V segment lost 3 bases, leaving 5 bases of the junction unmatched. The CDR3 sequence is 14 residues long. In DNA form, the CDR3 reads TGTGCCAGCAGCGAGGGGGGACAGGACTACGAGCAGTACTTC. Protein sequence: CASSEGGQDYEQYF.

The chain recombines TRBV6-5 with TRBJ2-3; 9 bases align to TRBD2. V lost 6 bases to trimming and J lost 5 bases; unmatched junction nucleotides: 9. In germline, CDR1 is MNHEY, CDR2 SVGAGI. The CDR3 spans 15 residues. CDR3 sequence: CASRRSGSGGDTQYF. The CDR3 bases are TGTGCCAGCAGGCGTAGCGGGAGCGGGGGAGATACGCAGTATTTT.

This clone turned up a few times. Distinct nucleotide sequences in the sample also encode this CDR3. The V call is TRBV29-1, the J call TRBJ1-1; a possible D gene is TRBD1 (5 bases). Germline V lookup: CDR1 SQVTM, CDR2 ANQGSEA. This CDR3 comprises 13 residues. V was pared by 6 bases and J by 5 bases, with 16 bases between. The CDR3 region has the DNA TGCAGCGTCGGACAAGGAGGGGTAACTGAAGCTTTCTTT. Translating it yields CSVGQGGVTEAFF.

This clone has a single count. The chain couples TRBV7-9 to TRBJ1-1; D is ambiguous. The germline V gene encodes CDR1 SEHNR and CDR2 FQNEAQ (reference sequence). The CDR3 is made up of 14 amino acids. V lost 4 bases and J lost 3, with 12 bases in between. CDR3 sequence reads: CASSSLTVYTEAFF. As DNA, the CDR3 is TGTGCCAGCAGCTCTCTTACAGTTTACACTGAAGCTTTCTTT.

The genes are TRBV7-2 and TRBJ1-1, with 8 bases identical to TRBD1. This CDR3 is 14 amino acids long. The junction had 6 bases not matched to a gene; V was cut back by 5 bases and J by 4 bases. Germline V gene data show CDR1 as SGHTA and CDR2 as FQGNSA. CDR3 residues: CASSGQGASTEAFF. The CDR3 DNA reads TGTGCCAGCAGCGGACAGGGTGCAAGCACTGAAGCTTTCTTT.

The V call is TRBV9, the J call TRBJ2-2, with D perhaps TRBD1 (5 bases). Trimming removed 0 bases at V and 6 bases at J, with 18 bases between. CDR1 is SGDLS and CDR2 is YYNGEE in the germline V gene. This CDR3 has 17 amino acids. DNA for the CDR3: TGTGCCAGCAGCGTAGGAGTAGGGGATGGTGGCGCCGGGGAGCTGTTTTTT. It yields the protein CASSVGVGDGGAGELFF.

This sequence joins TRBV29-1 and TRBJ2-5, with 8 positions matching TRBD2. The CDR3 totals 16 residues. Germline trimming cut 6 bases from V and 2 bases from J; bases unmatched to any gene: 14. Germline CDR1 and CDR2: SQVTM and ANQGSEA. The CDR3 reads CSVPVGGSGAQETQYF. The CDR3 DNA follows: TGCAGCGTACCCGTGGGAGGTAGCGGGGCGCAAGAGACCCAGTACTTC.

The genes are TRBV1 and TRBJ2-2; the tabulated D call, TRBD2, remains unverified against the DNA. TRBV1 is an annotated pseudogene. The CDR3 consists of 17 residues. This CDR3 reads CTSSGKLGTRNTGELFF. DNA of the CDR3: TGCACCAGCAGTGGAAAACTTGGGACTAGGAACACCGGGGAGCTGTTTTTT.

The rearrangement links TRBV5-1 to TRBJ2-5; the D gene is possibly TRBD2 (6 bases). Germline V gene sequence: CDR1 SGHRS, CDR2 YFSETQ. V dropped 6 bases and J dropped 3 bases, with 18 bases sitting between them. The CDR3 is made up of 15 amino acids. The CDR3 DNA reads as TGCGCCAGCACCCTCGATAGCGGAGCGAAAGAGACCCAGTACTTC. Amino acids: CASTLDSGAKETQYF.

This chain joins TRBV10-3 and TRBJ2-3; 16 positions agree with TRBD2. The trim removed 6 bases at V and 4 bases at J, leaving 4 bases unmatched. Germline V gene sequence: CDR1 ENHRY, CDR2 SYGVKD. The CDR3 spans 16 residues. This CDR3 reads CAISSGLAGGPDTQYF. The CDR3 nucleotides are TGTGCCATCAGCTCGGGACTAGCGGGGGGGCCAGATACGCAGTATTTT.

The rearrangement joins TRBV11-3 to TRBJ2-3; perhaps TRBD1 as D (6 bases). V was clipped by 5 bases and J by 3 bases, with 12 bases between them. Per germline, CDR1 SGHNT and CDR2 YENEEA. The CDR3 loop spans 14 amino acids. The CDR3 DNA follows: TGTGCCAGCAGCCCCCCGAGGGGGACAGATACGCAGTATTTT. Its protein product is CASSPPRGTDTQYF.

V and J are TRBV7-3 and TRBJ1-2, with 8 bases that match TRBD1. The germline CDR1 and CDR2 sequences are SGHTA and FQGTGA. This CDR3 comprises 17 residues. V lost 5 bases and J lost 3; bases outside the gene matches: 14. DNA for the CDR3: TGTGCCAGCAGCCGCAGTCGAACAGGGGGTGAGGACTATGGCTACACCTTC. Amino acids: CASSRSRTGGEDYGYTF.

The genes are TRBV2 and TRBJ2-7, with TRBD2 matching 7 bases. V lost 6 bases, J lost 7 bases, and 15 bases stayed unmatched. The germline V gene encodes CDR1 SNHLY and CDR2 FYNNEI. CDR3 length: 15 amino acids. CDR3 sequence (DNA): TGTGCCAGCAGAACCCTAGCGGCCCAATCCGGAGAGCAGTACTTC. Amino acid sequence: CASRTLAAQSGEQYF.

This clone turned up a few times. V usage is TRBV14 and J usage is TRBJ2-1; 10 nucleotides line up with TRBD1. Per the germline V gene, CDR1 is SGHDN and CDR2 is FVKESK. The junction had 13 bases not matched to a gene; V was cut back by 4 bases and J by 7 bases. This CDR3 spans 17 amino acids. The CDR3 protein is CASSPKLPGQGLNEQFF. In DNA, the CDR3 is TGTGCCAGCAGCCCCAAGCTCCCGGGACAGGGGTTAAATGAGCAGTTCTTC.

The rearrangement uses TRBV6-1 and TRBJ2-3, with 7 nucleotides matching TRBD2. The CDR3 spans 14 residues. The trim removed 7 bases at V and 4 bases at J, leaving 8 bases unmatched. Per the germline V gene, CDR1 is MNHNS and CDR2 is SASEGT. The CDR3 is CASKGTNGPDTQYF. In DNA form, the CDR3 reads TGTGCCAGCAAGGGGACTAATGGTCCAGATACGCAGTATTTT.

This sequence joins TRBV10-3 and TRBJ2-5; 9 bases line up with TRBD1. Near its end, the DNA agrees better with TRBJ2-7, so the J call may be wrong. Germline V gene sequence: CDR1 ENHRY, CDR2 SYGVKD. The CDR3 length is 17 residues. Here the CDR3 reads CAIRGGQGTPRAYEQYF. The CDR3 coding sequence is TGTGCCATCAGGGGAGGACAGGGGACCCCCCGCGCGTACGAGCAGTACTTC.